This entry describes one TCR beta chain. Participants reported their clinical history, and cohort assignment relied on those reports. The sample is drawn from a study of blood T cell repertoires in COVID-19. The authors' processing: By means of reference gene primer amplification, nucleated cell counts were estimated. Using immunoSEQ multiplex PCR, the repertoire was profiled, and TCRdb retains in-frame clones only, with some absent. V, J and clone size reflect that table, while D and trimming were determined from the DNA. The profile shows fewer than 450,000 clones, 88% of them singletons. V was pared by 4 bases and J by 1 base, with 20 bases of the junction left unmatched. This CDR3 is 20 amino acids long. Germline loops: CDR1 LGHNT, CDR2 FRNRAP.

The sequence derives from a woman under 30 who had recovered from COVID-19. What was sequenced was PBMCs or T cells enriched from blood (not recorded which). The rearrangement joins TRBV12-5 to TRBJ2-7; TRBD1 matches 9 bases. CDR3 amino acids: CASGSGTGISLARRSYEQYF. CDR3 bases: TGTGCTAGTGGTTCGGGGACAGGGATCTCTTTGGCTAGAAGGTCCTACGAGCAGTACTTC.